This T cell receptor beta chain was observed in a study of neurological immune-mediated disorders (dated by TCRdb to about 2019). For the wider study: Among the approximately 34 multiple sclerosis patients, around 31 had relapsing-remitting MS and 3 had secondary progressive MS. The roughly 110 TCR-beta libraries included longitudinal samples, technical triplicates and paired sorted CD4+ and CD8+ T-cell subsets alongside PBMC samples. Using UMI-based sequencing, the study compared peripheral blood TCR-beta repertoires from patients with HTLV-I-associated myelopathy (HAM/TSP), patients with multiple sclerosis, and healthy controls. Of the 70 or so subjects in the cohort, roughly 14 were HAM/TSP patients, around 35 were multiple sclerosis patients, and some 20 were healthy controls. Longitudinal HAM/TSP and healthy donors had 3 time-points each (3-40 month intervals).

Study-wide findings and limitations: No identical CDR3 amino acid sequences were found to be shared among expanded clones across subjects, suggesting that TCR-beta repertoires were private in all groups. TCR clonal expansion was highest in HAM/TSP patients and lowest in MS patients, with MS patients falling below even healthy controls. The MS cluster was not associated with any clinical or MRI features, and the authors stated that larger cohorts are needed. Repertoires from 18 of 34 MS patients were grouped by phylogenetic analysis into a cluster of related CDR3 sequences, suggesting a possible repertoire-level signature.

The CDR3 goes from the cysteine to the phenylalanine over 15 residues. CDR3 DNA only is kept here, 45 bases in frame from base 1. Cut back by 6 bases and 2 bases, the V and J ends lie 14 bases apart. The germline V gene (reference sequence) provides CDR1 MNHEY and CDR2 SMNVEV. This clonotype showed up many times. Its cognate antigen has yet to be identified. No much larger clone is present one base from it, and per-base qualities are unavailable. cDNA was synthesized by template-switch 5'RACE using a primer with a 10-nucleotide random unique molecular identifier that tagged each TCR transcript. Each sequencing run produced over 180 million TCR-beta sequences covering 15-18 subjects. The RNeasy kit was used to extract total RNA. Using the KAPA Real-time Library Amplification kit, TCR-beta VDJ regions were amplified with primers for the TCR constant region and the 5'RACE anchor. Sample indexes and Illumina adaptors were added in a first PCR, after which library yield was increased in a second PCR. After Ampure bead purification, the roughly 650 bp TCR product was size-selected on a 2% E-gel SizeSelection system. Library quality was checked on a Bioanalyzer, concentration was measured with Qubit, and libraries were quantified with the Kapa Library Quantification kit before pooling. An Illumina HiSeq 2500 sequenced the libraries paired-end 2 x 150 bp. To increase sequence diversity, roughly 24-32% phiX was spiked into each library pool. As for the original processing: Quality-filtered reads were processed with the UMI-based MiGEC pipeline, which removed over 80% of raw TCR sequences during error correction. IMGT germline references were used for alignment of VDJ genes, and clonotypes were defined by a unique CDR3 amino acid sequence together with V-J genes. Clonal expansion, Shannon diversity and CDR3 relatedness (CalcPairwiseDistances, ClusterSamples) were evaluated with VDJtools, and phylogenetic trees were built with CLCbio workbench. Expanded clones were defined as having at least 8 unique UMIs, based on coefficient-of-variation modelling across technical triplicates. TCRdb took the public reads, trimmed them with fastp at Q25, ran MiXCR for clone calling and kept in-frame beta chains. Entries that share a CDR3 protein sequence are merged under the most common genes and DNA. The V and J calls were determined by TCRdb, not by the authors. Here the sample has 65,000 to 95,000 distinct CDR3 sequences; approximately 6% occur a single time. Roughly 7.9% of the sample belongs to the ten largest clones.

The time point tag for this specimen amounts to: longitudinal time-point 2. For unsorted PBMC libraries, 2 million PBMCs were used after storage in RNAlater at -80 degrees C until RNA extraction. The multiple sclerosis patients were enrolled in a US clinical protocol that used magnetic resonance imaging to evaluate disease progression. Peripheral blood was subjected to Ficoll-Hypaque density gradient centrifugation to isolate PBMCs, which were then cryopreserved in liquid nitrogen. The chain links TRBV27 with TRBJ1-5; there is no confident call for the D gene. The sequence was obtained from a woman aged 60-75 years with multiple sclerosis. The sample consisted of PBMCs. This receptor has the CDR3 CASSRRGAGNQPQHF. The DNA is as follows: TGTGCCAGCAGCCGACGGGGTGCGGGCAATCAGCCCCAGCATTTT.